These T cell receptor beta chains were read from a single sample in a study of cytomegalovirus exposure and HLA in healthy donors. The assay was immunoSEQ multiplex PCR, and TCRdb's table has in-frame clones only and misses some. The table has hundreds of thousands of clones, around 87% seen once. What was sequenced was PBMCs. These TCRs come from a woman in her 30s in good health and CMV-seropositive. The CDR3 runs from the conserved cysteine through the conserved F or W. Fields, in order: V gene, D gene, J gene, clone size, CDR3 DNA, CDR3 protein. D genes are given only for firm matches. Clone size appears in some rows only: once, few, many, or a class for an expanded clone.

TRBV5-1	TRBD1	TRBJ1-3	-	TGCGCCAGCAGCCTAGGGGGCCAAAGGAACACCATATATTTT	CASSLGGQRNTIYF
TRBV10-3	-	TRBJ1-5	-	TGTGCCATCAGTGAGTACAGGCCCGCCGATAGCAATCAGCCCCAGCATTTT	CAISEYRPADSNQPQHF
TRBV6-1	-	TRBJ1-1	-	TGTGCCAGCAGTGGAAACAGGGAGAGGAGCACTGAAGCTTTCTTT	CASSGNRERSTEAFF
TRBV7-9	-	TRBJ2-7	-	TGTGCCAGCAGTTCAGAGGCCTACGAGCAGTACTTC	CASSSEAYEQYF
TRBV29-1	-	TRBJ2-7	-	TGCAGCGTTGTATGGAGCCACAGGTACGAGCAGTACTTC	CSVVWSHRYEQYF
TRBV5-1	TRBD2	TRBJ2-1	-	TGCGCCAGCAGCTTGACGGGACTAGCGGGAGTGTCGTTCTTC	CASSLTGLAGVSFF
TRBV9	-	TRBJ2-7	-	TGTGCCAGCAGCGTAGCCACAGGTCCAATCTACGAGCAGTACTTC	CASSVATGPIYEQYF
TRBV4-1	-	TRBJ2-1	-	TGCGCCAGCAGCCAAGATCTTACGGGAGTAAGGAATGAGCAGTTCTTC	CASSQDLTGVRNEQFF
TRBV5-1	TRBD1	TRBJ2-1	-	TGCGCCAGCAGCTTGGCGGGGACAGGGGCGTTCTTC	CASSLAGTGAFF
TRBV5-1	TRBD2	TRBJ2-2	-	TGCGCCAGCAGCTTCCAGGCGGGAGTTGGGACCGGGGAGCTGTTTTTT	CASSFQAGVGTGELFF
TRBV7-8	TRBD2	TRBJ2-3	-	TGTGCCAGCAGCTCCTTATTAGCGGGAGCTAGCACAGATACGCAGTATTTT	CASSSLLAGASTDTQYF
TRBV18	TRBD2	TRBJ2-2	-	TGTGCCACCACAGGAGCGGGAGTTTCCACCGGGGAGCTGTTTTTT	CATTGAGVSTGELFF
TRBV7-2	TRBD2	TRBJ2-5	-	TGTGCCAGCAGCTTAGCTACGGGAGGGTGGGAGACCCAGTACTTC	CASSLATGGWETQYF
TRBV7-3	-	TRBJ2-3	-	TGTGCCAGCAGCTTAAATTCCTTTTCGGATACGCAGTATTTT	CASSLNSFSDTQYF
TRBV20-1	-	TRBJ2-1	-	TGCAGTGCTAGCGGTTACAATGAGCAGTTCTTC	CSASGYNEQFF
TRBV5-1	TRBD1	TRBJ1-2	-	TGCGCCAGCAGCTCCTTCGCTGGACAGGGGGTAGATCTTAACTATGGCTACACCTTC	CASSSFAGQGVDLNYGYTF
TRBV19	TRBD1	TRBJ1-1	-	TGTGCCAGTAGTTGGACAGGGGGCAACACTGAAGCTTTCTTT	CASSWTGGNTEAFF
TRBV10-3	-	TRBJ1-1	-	TGTGCCATCAGTTCGTTGGGGGCGCGGGCTGAAGCTTTCTTT	CAISSLGARAEAFF
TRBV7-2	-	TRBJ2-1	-	TGTGCCAGCAGCACCCCCGGGACTCCTCCGTCCAATGAGCAGTTCTTC	CASSTPGTPPSNEQFF
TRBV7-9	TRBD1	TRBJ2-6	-	TGTGCCAGCAGCTTACAGGGGGCGAGAGGGGCCAACGTCCTGACTTTC	CASSLQGARGANVLTF
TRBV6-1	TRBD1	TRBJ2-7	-	TGTGCCAGCAGTGAATCGTTCAGGGGGCCCGAGCAGTACTTC	CASSESFRGPEQYF
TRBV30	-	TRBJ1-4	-	TGTGCCTGGAGACAGGGCTTTAATGAAAAACTGTTTTTT	CAWRQGFNEKLFF
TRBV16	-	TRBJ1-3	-	TGTGCCAGCAGCCAATTGGAGGGCAATGGAAACACCATATATTTT	CASSQLEGNGNTIYF
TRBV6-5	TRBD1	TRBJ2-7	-	TGTGCCATTGGGACAGCTTACGAGCAGTACTTC	CAIGTAYEQYF
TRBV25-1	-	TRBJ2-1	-	TGTGCCAGCAGTGAGGGCAGAGGACTCTACAATGAGCAGTTCTTC	CASSEGRGLYNEQFF
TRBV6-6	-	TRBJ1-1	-	TGTGCCAGCACTAGCGGGCCTGAAGCTTTCTTT	CASTSGPEAFF
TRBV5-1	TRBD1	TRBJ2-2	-	TGCGCCAGCAGCTCGGGACAGGGGACCGGGGAGCTGTTTTTT	CASSSGQGTGELFF
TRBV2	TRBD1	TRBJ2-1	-	TGTGCCAGCAGTCACGCCCGGACAGGGAGTGTATTTGACGATGAGCAGTTCTTC	CASSHARTGSVFDDEQFF
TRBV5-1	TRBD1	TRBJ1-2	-	TGCGCCAGCAGCCGGGGACAGGGGGAAGGCTACACCTTC	CASSRGQGEGYTF
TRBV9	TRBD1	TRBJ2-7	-	TGTGCCAGCACACTAACAGGGGGGCGCCCGGAGCAGTACTTC	CASTLTGGRPEQYF
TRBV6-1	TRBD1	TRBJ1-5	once	TGTGCCAGCAGTGATCGTGCAGGGGGCGGGAGCAATCAGCCCCAGCATTTT	CASSDRAGGGSNQPQHF
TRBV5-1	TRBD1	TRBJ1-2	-	TGCGCCAGCAGCTTGACCGGGACAGGGGTAGGGTACGGCTACACCTTC	CASSLTGTGVGYGYTF
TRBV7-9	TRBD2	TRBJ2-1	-	TGTGCCAGCAGCTTTGTACTAGCGGGATTATACAATGAGCAGTTCTTC	CASSFVLAGLYNEQFF
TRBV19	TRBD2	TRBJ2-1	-	TGTGCCAGTAGTATAGTGGAGAGCGGGAGGGCGAGAGGAAATGAGCAGTTCTTC	CASSIVESGRARGNEQFF
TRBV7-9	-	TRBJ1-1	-	TGTGCCAGCAGCACAACCCGGGGGGTTCCTGAAGCTTTCTTT	CASSTTRGVPEAFF
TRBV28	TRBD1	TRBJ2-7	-	TGTGCCAGCCCCCCATCCGCCGGGACAGGGGGGAGCGAGCAGTACTTC	CASPPSAGTGGSEQYF
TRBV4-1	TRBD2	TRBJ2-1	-	TGCGCCAGCAGCCAAGAGGGGGGACTAGCGGACAATGAGCAGTTCTTC	CASSQEGGLADNEQFF
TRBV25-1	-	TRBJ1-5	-	TGTGCCAGCAGTGTCGGGACACCGAATCAGCCCCAGCATTTT	CASSVGTPNQPQHF